This T cell receptor beta chain stems from a study of blood T cell repertoires in COVID-19. With 8 bases removed from V and 4 bases from J, the gap between germline ends came to 13 bases. There are 13 residues in the CDR3. The germline V gene encodes CDR1 SGHTA and CDR2 FQGNSA. The data were produced by immunoSEQ multiplex PCR, yet TCRdb's version contains in-frame clones alone and is incomplete. The sample consists of hundreds of thousands of clones, approximately 86% of them appearing once. The clonotype was recovered from a woman between 50 and 59 years old who had recovered from COVID-19. Specimen: PBMCs or T cells enriched from blood (not recorded which). The chain carries TRBV7-2 and TRBJ2-3; possible D gene TRBD2, 7 bases. Here the CDR3 reads CASEGGLPDTQYF. In nucleotides, the CDR3 is TGTGCCAGCGAGGGGGGGCTCCCAGATACGCAGTATTTT.